The sequence of this T cell receptor (beta chain) was determined in a study of blood T cells in healthy people across ages. Turning to the study itself: Template switching recovered approximately one barcoded beta molecule for every two T cells. Study findings and constraints: Bulk PBMC profiling left naive and antigen-experienced comparisons inconclusive. One million T cells yielded diversity estimates that were considered underestimates.

A second roughly 6 to 11 cycle PCR used barcoded and J-beta primers. The authors tagged each cDNA molecule using a template-switch adaptor with 12 random nucleotides. From the 5' RACE reads, TCRdb called clonotypes with MiXCR, one entry per CDR3 protein. The data hold approximately 2,000,000 distinct CDR3 sequences, with approximately 40% observed a single time. The CDR3 consists of 15 residues. Trimming removed 6 bases from V and 1 base from J, with 14 bases in between. Germline V gene lookup returns CDR1 MNHEY and CDR2 SVGEGT. This clonotype turned up a few times. What it binds is not known. This TCR derives from a human donor in good health. Sequencing input: blood. The rearrangement links TRBV6-2 or TRBV6-3 to TRBJ2-3; unclear D gene. The CDR3 spells CASRKTIAGTDTQYF. DNA of the CDR3: TGTGCCAGCAGGAAAACGATCGCCGGCACAGATACGCAGTATTTT.